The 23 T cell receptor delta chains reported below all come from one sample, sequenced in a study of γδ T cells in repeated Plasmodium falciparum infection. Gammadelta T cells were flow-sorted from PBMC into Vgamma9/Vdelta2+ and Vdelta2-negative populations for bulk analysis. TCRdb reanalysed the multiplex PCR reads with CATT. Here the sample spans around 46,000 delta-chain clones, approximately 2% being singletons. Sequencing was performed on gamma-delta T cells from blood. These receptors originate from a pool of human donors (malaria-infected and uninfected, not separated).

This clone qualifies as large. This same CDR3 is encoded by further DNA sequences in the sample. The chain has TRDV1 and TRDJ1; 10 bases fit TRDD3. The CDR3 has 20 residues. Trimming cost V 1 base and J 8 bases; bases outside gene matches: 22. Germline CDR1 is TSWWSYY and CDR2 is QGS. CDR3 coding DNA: TGTGCTCTTGGGGAACAATTCCACGTACTGGGGGATTTTGCACATTTGAAACTCATCTTT. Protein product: CALGEQFHVLGDFAHLKLIF.

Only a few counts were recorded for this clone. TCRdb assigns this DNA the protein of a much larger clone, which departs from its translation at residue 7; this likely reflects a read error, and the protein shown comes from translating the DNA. Here the CDR3 reads CACDTSIGTGVGPWDTRQMFF. The CDR3 nucleotides are TGTGCCTGTGACACCTCCATAGGCACTGGGGTCGGCCCCTGGGACACCCGACAGATGTTTTTC. V is TRDV2 and J is TRDJ3, with 7 bases lining up with TRDD3. The J gene, missing from TCRdb, was assigned here through DNA to germline matching. CDR3 size: 21 residues. CDR1 is GEAIGNYY and CDR2 is EKD in the germline V gene. J gave up 2 bases and V 0 bases, and 15 bases lay outside the gene matches.

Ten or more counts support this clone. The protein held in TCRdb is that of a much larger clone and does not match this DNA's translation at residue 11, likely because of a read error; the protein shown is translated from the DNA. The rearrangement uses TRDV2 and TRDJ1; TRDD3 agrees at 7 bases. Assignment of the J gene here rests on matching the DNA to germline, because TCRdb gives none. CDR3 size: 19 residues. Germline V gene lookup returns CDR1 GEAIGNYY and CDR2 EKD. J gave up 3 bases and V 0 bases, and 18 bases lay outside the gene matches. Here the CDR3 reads CACDTNLLGIHPIPDKLIF. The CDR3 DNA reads TGTGCCTGTGACACCAACTTACTGGGGATTCACCCTATACCCGATAAACTCATCTTT.

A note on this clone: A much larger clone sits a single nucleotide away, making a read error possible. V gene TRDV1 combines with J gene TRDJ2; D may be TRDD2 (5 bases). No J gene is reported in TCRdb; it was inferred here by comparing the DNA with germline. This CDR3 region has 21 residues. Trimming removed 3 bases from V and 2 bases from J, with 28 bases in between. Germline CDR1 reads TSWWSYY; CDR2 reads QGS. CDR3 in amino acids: CALGDLALPQRVWDLTAQLFF. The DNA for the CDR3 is TGTGCTCTTGGGGACTTGGCACTTCCGCAACGCGTGTGGGACTTGACAGCACAACTCTTCTTT.

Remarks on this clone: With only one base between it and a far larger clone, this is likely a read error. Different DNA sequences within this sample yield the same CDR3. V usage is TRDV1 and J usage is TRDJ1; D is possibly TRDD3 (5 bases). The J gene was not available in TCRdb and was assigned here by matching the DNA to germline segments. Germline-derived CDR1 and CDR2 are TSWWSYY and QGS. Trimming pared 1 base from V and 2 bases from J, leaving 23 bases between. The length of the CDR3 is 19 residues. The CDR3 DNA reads TGTGCTCTTGGGGAACCCCACATTAATGCAGGGGGGCATACCGATAAACTCATCTTT. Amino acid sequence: CALGEPHINAGGHTDKLIF.

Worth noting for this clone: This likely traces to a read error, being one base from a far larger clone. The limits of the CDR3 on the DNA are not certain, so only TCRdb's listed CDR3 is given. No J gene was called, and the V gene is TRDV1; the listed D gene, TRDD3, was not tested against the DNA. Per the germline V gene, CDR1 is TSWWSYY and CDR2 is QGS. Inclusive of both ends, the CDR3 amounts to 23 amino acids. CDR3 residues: CALGETKRPSFLLVGWGIRGLIF.

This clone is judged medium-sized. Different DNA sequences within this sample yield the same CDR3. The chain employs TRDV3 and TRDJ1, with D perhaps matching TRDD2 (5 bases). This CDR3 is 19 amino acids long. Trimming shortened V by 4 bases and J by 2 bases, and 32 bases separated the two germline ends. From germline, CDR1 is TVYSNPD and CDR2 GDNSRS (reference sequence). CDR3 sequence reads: CASITLLPIFPSETDKLIF. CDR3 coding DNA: TGTGCCTCTATCACCCTACTTCCCATCTTCCCTTCGGAGACCGATAAACTCATCTTT.

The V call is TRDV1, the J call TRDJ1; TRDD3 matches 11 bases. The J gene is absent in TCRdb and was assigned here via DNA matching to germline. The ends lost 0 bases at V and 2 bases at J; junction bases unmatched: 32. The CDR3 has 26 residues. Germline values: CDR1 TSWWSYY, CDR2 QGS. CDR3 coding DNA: TGTGCTCTTGGGGAACTAGTTCCTGTGTTCCCTAACTGGGGGATAGCGAGGAAACGGGGGACCGATAAACTCATCTTT. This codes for CALGELVPVFPNWGIARKRGTDKLIF.

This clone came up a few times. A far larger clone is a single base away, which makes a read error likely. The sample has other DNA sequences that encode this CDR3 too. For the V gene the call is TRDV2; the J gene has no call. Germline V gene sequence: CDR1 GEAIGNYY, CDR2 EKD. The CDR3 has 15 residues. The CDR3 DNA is TGTGCCTGTGACACCGTCCAGCGTAACACCGATAAACTTATCTTT. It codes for CACDTVQRNTDKLIF.

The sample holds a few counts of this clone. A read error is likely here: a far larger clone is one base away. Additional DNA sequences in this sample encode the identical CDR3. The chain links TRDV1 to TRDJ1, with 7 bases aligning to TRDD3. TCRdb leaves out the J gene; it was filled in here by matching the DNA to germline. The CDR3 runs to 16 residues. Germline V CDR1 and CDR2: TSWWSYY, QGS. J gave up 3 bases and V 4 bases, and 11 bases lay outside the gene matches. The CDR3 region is CALGALPVLGPDKLIF. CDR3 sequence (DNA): TGTGCTCTTGGGGCGCTCCCGGTACTGGGGCCCGATAAACTCATCTTT.

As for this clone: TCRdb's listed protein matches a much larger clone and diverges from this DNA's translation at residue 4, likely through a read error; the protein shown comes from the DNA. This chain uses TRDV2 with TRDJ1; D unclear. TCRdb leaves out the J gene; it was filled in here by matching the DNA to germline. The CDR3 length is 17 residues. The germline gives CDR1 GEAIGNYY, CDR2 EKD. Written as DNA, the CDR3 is TGTGCCTGTAACACCGTCGATAAAGGTACACACACCGATAAACTCATCTTT. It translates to CACNTVDKGTHTDKLIF.

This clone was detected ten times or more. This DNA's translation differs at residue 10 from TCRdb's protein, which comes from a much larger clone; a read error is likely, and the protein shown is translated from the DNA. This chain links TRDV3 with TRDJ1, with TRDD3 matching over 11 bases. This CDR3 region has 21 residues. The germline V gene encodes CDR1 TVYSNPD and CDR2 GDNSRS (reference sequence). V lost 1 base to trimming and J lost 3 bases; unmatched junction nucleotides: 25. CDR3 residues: CAFIINPRYVGGYAVADKLIF. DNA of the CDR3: TGTGCCTTTATAATTAACCCTCGATACGTTGGGGGATACGCTGTAGCCGATAAACTCATCTTT.

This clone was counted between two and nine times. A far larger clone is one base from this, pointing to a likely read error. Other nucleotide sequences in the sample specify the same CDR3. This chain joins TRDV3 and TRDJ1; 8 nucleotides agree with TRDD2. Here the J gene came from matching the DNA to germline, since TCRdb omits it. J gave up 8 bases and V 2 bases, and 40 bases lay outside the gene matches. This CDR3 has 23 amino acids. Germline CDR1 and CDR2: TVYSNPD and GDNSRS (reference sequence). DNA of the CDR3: TGTGCCTTTCTTACCCCCGGGCTGACCAACTTCCTACTGAGTACCGGGGTGACCTCCAAACTCATCTTT. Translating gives CAFLTPGLTNFLLSTGVTSKLIF. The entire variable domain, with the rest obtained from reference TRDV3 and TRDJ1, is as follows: CDKVTQSSPDQTVASGSEVVLLCTYDTVYSNPDLFWYRIRPDYSFQFVFYGDNSRSEGADFTQGRFSVKHILTQKAFHLVISPVRTEDSATYYCAFLTPGLTNFLLSTGVTSKLIFGKGTRVTVEP.

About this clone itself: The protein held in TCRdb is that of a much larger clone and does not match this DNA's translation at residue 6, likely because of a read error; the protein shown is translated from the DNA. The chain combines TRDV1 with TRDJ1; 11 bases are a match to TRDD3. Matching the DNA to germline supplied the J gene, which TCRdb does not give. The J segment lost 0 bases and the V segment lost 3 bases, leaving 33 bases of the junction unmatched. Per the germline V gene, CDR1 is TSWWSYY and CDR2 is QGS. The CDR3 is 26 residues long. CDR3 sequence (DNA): TGTGCTCTTGGGGAGCCTTTTACCTTCCTACAAGCCCCATACTGGGGGATAGACCAGAACACCGATAAACTCATCTTT. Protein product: CALGEPFTFLQAPYWGIDQNTDKLIF.

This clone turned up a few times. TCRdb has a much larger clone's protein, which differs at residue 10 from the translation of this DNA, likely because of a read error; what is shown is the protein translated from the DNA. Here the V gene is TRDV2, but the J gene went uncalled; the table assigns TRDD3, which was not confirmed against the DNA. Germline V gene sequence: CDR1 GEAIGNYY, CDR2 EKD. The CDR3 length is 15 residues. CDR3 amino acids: CACDAVGDIGWGLIF. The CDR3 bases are TGTGCCTGTGACGCCGTGGGGGATATTGGATGGGGCCTCATCTTT.

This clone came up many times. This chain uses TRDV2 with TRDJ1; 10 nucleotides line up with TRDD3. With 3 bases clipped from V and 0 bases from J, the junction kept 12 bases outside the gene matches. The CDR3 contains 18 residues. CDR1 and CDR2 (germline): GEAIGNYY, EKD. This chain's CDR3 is CACDAVLGDPKNTDKLIF. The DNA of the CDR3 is TGTGCCTGTGACGCAGTACTGGGGGATCCAAAGAACACCGATAAACTCATCTTT.

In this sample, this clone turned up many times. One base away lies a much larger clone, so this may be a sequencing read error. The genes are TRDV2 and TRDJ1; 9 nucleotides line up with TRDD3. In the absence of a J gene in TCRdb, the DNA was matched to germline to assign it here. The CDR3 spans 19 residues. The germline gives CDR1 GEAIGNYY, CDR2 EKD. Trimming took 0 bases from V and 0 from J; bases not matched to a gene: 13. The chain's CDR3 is CACDTGGGIPPSYTDKLIF. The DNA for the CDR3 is TGTGCCTGTGACACCGGGGGGGGGATACCCCCCTCGTACACCGATAAACTCATCTTT.

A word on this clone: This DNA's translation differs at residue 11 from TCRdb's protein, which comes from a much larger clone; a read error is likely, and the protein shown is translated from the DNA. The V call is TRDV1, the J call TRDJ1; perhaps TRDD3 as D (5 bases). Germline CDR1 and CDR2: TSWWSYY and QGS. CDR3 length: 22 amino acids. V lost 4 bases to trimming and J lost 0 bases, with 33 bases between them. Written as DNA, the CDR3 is TGTGCTCTTGGGGCCAATTATTTACGGTTTGCGAGATACCCCCTGTACACCGATAAACTCATCTTT. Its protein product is CALGANYLRFARYPLYTDKLIF.

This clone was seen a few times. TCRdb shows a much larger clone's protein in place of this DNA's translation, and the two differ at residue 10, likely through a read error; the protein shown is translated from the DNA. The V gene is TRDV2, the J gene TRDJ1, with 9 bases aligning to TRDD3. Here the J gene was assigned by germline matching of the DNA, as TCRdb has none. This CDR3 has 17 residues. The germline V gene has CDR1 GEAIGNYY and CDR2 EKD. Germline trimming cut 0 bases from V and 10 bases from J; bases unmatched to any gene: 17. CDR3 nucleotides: TGTGCCTGTGACACCGTGACTGGGGGACACGCGCCCGTTCCACTCATCTTT. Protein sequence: CACDTVTGGHAPVPLIF.

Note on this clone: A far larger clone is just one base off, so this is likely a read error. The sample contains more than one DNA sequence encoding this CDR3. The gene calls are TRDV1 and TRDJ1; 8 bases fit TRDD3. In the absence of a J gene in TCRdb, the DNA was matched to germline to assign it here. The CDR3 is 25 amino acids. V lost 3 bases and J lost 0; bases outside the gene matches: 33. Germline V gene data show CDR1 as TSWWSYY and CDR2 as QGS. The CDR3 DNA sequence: TGTGCTCTTGGGGAGGTCGTGTTCGGTCCTCCCAACCAATACCTACTGGGGGTCAACACCGATAAACTCATCTTT. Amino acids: CALGEVVFGPPNQYLLGVNTDKLIF.

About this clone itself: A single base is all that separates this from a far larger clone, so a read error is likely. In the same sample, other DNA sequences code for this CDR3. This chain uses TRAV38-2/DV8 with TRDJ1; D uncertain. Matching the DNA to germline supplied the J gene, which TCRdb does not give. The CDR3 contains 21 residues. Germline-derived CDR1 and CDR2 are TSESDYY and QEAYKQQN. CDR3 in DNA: TGTGCTTATAGGAGCTCCGCTTTATGCCTCTGTACATCCAGCTACACTGATAAACTCATCTTT. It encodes CAYRSSALCLCTSSYTDKLIF.

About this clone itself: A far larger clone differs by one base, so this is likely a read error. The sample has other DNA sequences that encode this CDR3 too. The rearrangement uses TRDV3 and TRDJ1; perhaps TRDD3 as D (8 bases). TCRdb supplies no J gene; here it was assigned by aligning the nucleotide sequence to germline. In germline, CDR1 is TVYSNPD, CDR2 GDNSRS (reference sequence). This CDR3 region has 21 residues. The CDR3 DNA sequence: TGCGCCTTTAGCTCCCCTTTCATTCCTACGAGGGGATACAGCTACACCGATAAACTCATCTTT. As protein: CAFSSPFIPTRGYSYTDKLIF.

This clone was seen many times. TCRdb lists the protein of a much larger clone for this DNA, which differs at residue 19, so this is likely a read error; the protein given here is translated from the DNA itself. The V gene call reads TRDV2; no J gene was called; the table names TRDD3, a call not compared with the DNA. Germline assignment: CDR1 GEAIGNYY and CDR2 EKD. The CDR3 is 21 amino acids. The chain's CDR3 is CACDKLRGGNASTLYTDKPIF. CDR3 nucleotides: TGTGCCTGTGACAAACTGCGTGGGGGAAACGCATCTACCCTGTACACCGATAAACCCATCTTT.